Listed below are T cell receptor beta chains from one sample, sequenced in a study of blood T cell repertoires in COVID-19. Measured with immunoSEQ multiplex PCR; TCRdb has only the in-frame clones, and not every one. This sample has just over 50,000 clones, with less than 90% found just once. Specimen: peripheral blood. Every receptor here comes from a human donor with active COVID-19. The donor label of this sample is uncertain. Each CDR3 is given with its conserved first and last residue. D genes are given only for firm matches. Some rows mark clone size as missing; the rest say once, few, many or name a class of expanded clone.

V gene	D gene	J gene	CDR3 length	clone size	CDR3 DNA	CDR3 protein
TRBV9	TRBD2	TRBJ2-1	15	NA	TGTGCCAGCAGCGTAGGCGGGGGGAAAAACAATGAGCAGTTCTTC	CASSVGGGKNNEQFF
TRBV15	NA	TRBJ2-3	17	NA	TGTGCCACCAGCAGAGATCTCGTGCTCTCGAGCGCAGATACGCAGTATTTT	CATSRDLVLSSADTQYF
TRBV2	NA	TRBJ1-2	12	NA	TGTGCCAGCAGGGGCCAGGTTTCTGGCTACACCTTC	CASRGQVSGYTF
TRBV5-5	TRBD1	TRBJ2-7	13	few	TGTGCCAGCAGCGATAGACAGGGGTACGAGCAGTACTTC	CASSDRQGYEQYF
TRBV27	TRBD2	TRBJ2-1	16	NA	TGTGCCAGCAGTCCAACGGGCGGGGGGACCTACAATGAGCAGTTCTTC	CASSPTGGGTYNEQFF
TRBV6-6	TRBD1	TRBJ2-2	15	NA	TGTGCCAGCCTCGACTCCAGGGGGTTCACCGGGGAGCTGTTTTTT	CASLDSRGFTGELFF
TRBV4-3	TRBD2	TRBJ2-5	16	NA	TGCGCCAGCAGCCAAGATTGGCGGGGGGCGCGGGAGACCCAGTACTTC	CASSQDWRGARETQYF
TRBV5-1	TRBD2	TRBJ2-3	16	NA	TGCGCCAGCAGCAGGACTAGCGGGGGATCCACAGATACGCAGTATTTT	CASSRTSGGSTDTQYF
TRBV7-2	TRBD2	TRBJ2-6	15	NA	TGTGCCAGCAGCCTCGGGGGGGCCGGGGCCAACGTCCTGACTTTC	CASSLGGAGANVLTF
TRBV5-4	TRBD1	TRBJ2-3	14	NA	TGTGCCAGCAGCCAAGGACAGGTCGGGGATACGCAGTATTTT	CASSQGQVGDTQYF
TRBV28	TRBD1	TRBJ2-7	18	NA	TGTGCCAGCAGACCTCCGGGACAGGGGATTCTGTTTTCCTACGAGCAGTACTTC	CASRPPGQGILFSYEQYF
TRBV5-6	NA	TRBJ2-7	15	NA	TGTGCCAGCAGCTTGGGATCCGGGGGCTCCTACGAGCAGTACTTC	CASSLGSGGSYEQYF
TRBV28	NA	TRBJ1-5	13	NA	TGTGCCAGCAGTTTTGCAGGGTCGCAGCCCCAGCATTTT	CASSFAGSQPQHF
TRBV18	TRBD1	TRBJ1-1	16	few	TGTGCCAGCTCACCACAGGGAGGACAGGGCCGCACTGAAGCTTTCTTT	CASSPQGGQGRTEAFF
TRBV6-5	TRBD1	TRBJ1-2	13	once	TGTGCCGCTACTCCGACAGGGACCTATGGCTACACCTTC	CAATPTGTYGYTF
TRBV12-5	TRBD1	TRBJ2-7	18	NA	TGTGCTAGTGGTCCGGGGGGGTTCCCGGGACAGGGGCACTACGAGCAGTACTTC	CASGPGGFPGQGHYEQYF
TRBV5-1	NA	TRBJ1-2	12	NA	TGCGCCAGCAGCACGGAAGCCGGGGGCTACACCTTC	CASSTEAGGYTF
TRBV2	TRBD1	TRBJ1-4	15	NA	TGTGCCAGCAGGGGGACAGGGGCCGGGCTAGAAAAACTGTTTTTT	CASRGTGAGLEKLFF
TRBV19	TRBD2	TRBJ2-1	18	NA	TGTGCCAGTAGTATCTCGGGACTAGCGGGGCGGAAGTACAATGAGCAGTTCTTC	CASSISGLAGRKYNEQFF
TRBV7-2	TRBD1	TRBJ1-1	15	NA	TGTGCCAGCAGCATGGGGGACAGGAGGACCACTGAAGCTTTCTTT	CASSMGDRRTTEAFF
TRBV19	TRBD2	TRBJ2-2	15	NA	TGTGCCAGTAGTATGTCCGGGGGGTACACCGGGGAGCTGTTTTTT	CASSMSGGYTGELFF
TRBV5-4	NA	TRBJ1-2	14	NA	TGTGCCAGCAGCTCGGGGGAGATTACCCTATCCTACACCTTC	CASSSGEITLSYTF
TRBV19	TRBD1	TRBJ1-6	16	NA	TGTGCCAGTAGGAAGGACAGGGGGCGCCGGAATTCACCCCTCCACTTT	CASRKDRGRRNSPLHF
TRBV6-5	NA	TRBJ1-1	14	once	TGTGCCAGCAGCTATACACAGATGAACACTGAAGCTTTCTTT	CASSYTQMNTEAFF
TRBV11-2	TRBD2	TRBJ2-3	16	NA	TGTGCCAGCAGCTTGGCTAGCGGGGGGGCAACAGATACGCAGTATTTT	CASSLASGGATDTQYF
TRBV30	NA	TRBJ2-1	14	NA	TGTGCCTGGAGTGTACTGAACGACAACAATGAGCAGTTCTTC	CAWSVLNDNNEQFF
TRBV9	TRBD1	TRBJ1-4	14	NA	TGTGCCAGCAGCGTATCAGGGGGTGGTGAAAAACTGTTTTTT	CASSVSGGGEKLFF